The clone carrying this TCR beta chain was seen more than once but under ten times. The antigen remains unidentified. The authors ran a second PCR of roughly 6 to 12 cycles using a sample-barcoded 5' primer and a J-beta primer mix. TCRdb re-called the 5' RACE reads through MiXCR, storing one row per CDR3 protein. The sample holds about 800,000 distinct CDR3 sequences; approximately 25% are singletons and the top ten take under 4.5%. This entry comes from a study of blood T cells in healthy people across ages. Broader study findings: Donor CMV status was unknown, possibly confounding expanded clonotype changes. Per million T cells, the diversity of TCR beta decreased roughly linearly as age advanced.

Per the germline V gene, CDR1 is MDHEN and CDR2 is SYDVKM. V dropped 3 bases and J dropped 5; count of bases not matched to a gene: 10. This CDR3 is built from 16 residues. In addition, the sample was reused for a study of T cells of mothers and their children. That study reports: There were over 10 million TCR beta CDR3 reads from each mother and several million from each child.

The rearrangement joins TRBV28 to TRBJ2-7; TRBD1 matches at 10 bases. The clonotype originates from a boy younger than 18 in good health. Sequencing input: blood. The CDR3 protein is CASSFPGQGLVHEQYF. CDR3 nucleotide sequence: TGTGCCAGCAGTTTCCCGGGACAGGGGCTCGTCCACGAGCAGTACTTC.